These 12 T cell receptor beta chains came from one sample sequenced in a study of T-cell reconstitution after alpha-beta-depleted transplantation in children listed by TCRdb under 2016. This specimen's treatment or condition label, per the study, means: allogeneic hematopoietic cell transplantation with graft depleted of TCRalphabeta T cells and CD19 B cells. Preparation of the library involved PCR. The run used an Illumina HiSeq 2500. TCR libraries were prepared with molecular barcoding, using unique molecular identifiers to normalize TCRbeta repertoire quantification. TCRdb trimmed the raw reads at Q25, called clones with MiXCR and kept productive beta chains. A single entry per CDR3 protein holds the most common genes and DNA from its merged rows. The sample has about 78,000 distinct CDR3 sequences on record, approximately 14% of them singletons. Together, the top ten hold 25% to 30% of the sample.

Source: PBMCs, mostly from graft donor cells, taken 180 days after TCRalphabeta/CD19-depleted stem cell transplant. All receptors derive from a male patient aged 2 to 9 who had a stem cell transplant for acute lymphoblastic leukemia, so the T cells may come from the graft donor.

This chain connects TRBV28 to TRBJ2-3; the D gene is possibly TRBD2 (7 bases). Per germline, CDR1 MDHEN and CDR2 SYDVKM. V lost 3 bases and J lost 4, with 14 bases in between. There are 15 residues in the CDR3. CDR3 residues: CASSLGGAGADTQYF. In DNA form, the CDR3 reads TGTGCCAGCAGTTTGGGGGGGGCCGGGGCAGATACGCAGTATTTT.

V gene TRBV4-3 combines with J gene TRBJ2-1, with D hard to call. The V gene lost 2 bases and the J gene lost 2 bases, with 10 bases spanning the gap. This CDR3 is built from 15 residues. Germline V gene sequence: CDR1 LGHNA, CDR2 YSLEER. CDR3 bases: TGCGCCAGCAGCCAAATCCTAGTTACCTACAATGAGCAGTTCTTC. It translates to CASSQILVTYNEQFF.

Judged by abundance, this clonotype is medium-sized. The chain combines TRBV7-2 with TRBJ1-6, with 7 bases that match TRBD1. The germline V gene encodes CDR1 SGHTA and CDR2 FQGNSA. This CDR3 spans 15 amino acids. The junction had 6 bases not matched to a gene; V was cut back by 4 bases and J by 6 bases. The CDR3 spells CASSSRQGLNSPLHF. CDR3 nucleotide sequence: TGTGCCAGCAGCTCCCGACAGGGTCTTAATTCACCCCTCCACTTT.

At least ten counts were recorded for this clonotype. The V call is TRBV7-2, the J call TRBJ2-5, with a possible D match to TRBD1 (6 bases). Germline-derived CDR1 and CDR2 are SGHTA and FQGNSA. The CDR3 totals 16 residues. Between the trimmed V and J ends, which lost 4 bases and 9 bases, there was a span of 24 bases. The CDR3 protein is CASSSNRADSATPQYF. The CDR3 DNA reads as TGTGCCAGCAGCTCTAACAGGGCCGACTCAGCTACACCCCAGTACTTC.

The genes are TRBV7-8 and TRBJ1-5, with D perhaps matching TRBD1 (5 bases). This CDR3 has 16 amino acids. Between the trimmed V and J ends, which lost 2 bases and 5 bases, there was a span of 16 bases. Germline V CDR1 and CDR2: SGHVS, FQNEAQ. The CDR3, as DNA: TGTGCCAGCAGCTTATCTTCGGGACGGGTTGATCAGCCCCAGCATTTT. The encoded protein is CASSLSSGRVDQPQHF.

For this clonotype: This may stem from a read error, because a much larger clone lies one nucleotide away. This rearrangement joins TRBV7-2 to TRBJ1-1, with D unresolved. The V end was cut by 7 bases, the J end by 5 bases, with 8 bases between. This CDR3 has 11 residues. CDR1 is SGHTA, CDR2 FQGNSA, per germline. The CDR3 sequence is CASNFGTEAFF. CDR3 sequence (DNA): TGTGCCAGCAACTTTGGGACTGAAGCTTTCTTT.

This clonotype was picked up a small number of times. The CDR3 DNA follows: TGCGCCAGCCGGGGCGGGGCCGAGCAGTACTTC. Its protein product is CASRGGAEQYF. The V and J genes are TRBV5-1 and TRBJ2-7, with D possibly being TRBD2 (6 bases). Trimming left V 7 bases short and J 6 bases short, with 11 bases between. Germline assignment: CDR1 SGHRS and CDR2 YFSETQ. The CDR3 length is 11 residues.

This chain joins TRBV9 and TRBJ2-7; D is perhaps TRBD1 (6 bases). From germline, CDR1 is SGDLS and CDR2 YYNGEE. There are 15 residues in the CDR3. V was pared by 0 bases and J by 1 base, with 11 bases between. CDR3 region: CASSVASGVSYEQYF. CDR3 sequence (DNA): TGTGCCAGCAGCGTAGCTTCAGGGGTATCCTACGAGCAGTACTTC.

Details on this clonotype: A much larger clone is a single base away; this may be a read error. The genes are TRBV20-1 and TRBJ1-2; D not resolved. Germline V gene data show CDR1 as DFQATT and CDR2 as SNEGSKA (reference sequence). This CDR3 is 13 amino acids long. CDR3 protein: CSARDRRIYGDTF. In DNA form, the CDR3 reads TGCAGTGCTAGAGATCGGCGCATCTATGGCGACACCTTC.

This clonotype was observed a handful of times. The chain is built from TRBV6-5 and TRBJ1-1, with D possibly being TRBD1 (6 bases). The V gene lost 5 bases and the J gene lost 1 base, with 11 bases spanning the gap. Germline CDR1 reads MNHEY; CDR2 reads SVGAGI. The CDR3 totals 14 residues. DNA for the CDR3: TGTGCCAGCAGTCCCGGGACAAGGAACACTGAAGCTTTCTTT. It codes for CASSPGTRNTEAFF.

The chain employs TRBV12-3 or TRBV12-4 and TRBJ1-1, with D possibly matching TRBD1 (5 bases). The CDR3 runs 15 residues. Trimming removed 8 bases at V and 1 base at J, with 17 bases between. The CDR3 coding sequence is TGTGCCAGCTGGGGGAGGGATACTAAGAACACTGAAGCTTTCTTT. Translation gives CASWGRDTKNTEAFF.

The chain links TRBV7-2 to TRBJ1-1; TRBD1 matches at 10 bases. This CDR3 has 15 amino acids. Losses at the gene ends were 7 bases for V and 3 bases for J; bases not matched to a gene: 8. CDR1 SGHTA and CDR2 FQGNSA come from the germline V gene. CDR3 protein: CASNRRGQGDTEAFF. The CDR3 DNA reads TGTGCCAGCAACCGGCGAGGACAGGGGGACACTGAAGCTTTCTTT.